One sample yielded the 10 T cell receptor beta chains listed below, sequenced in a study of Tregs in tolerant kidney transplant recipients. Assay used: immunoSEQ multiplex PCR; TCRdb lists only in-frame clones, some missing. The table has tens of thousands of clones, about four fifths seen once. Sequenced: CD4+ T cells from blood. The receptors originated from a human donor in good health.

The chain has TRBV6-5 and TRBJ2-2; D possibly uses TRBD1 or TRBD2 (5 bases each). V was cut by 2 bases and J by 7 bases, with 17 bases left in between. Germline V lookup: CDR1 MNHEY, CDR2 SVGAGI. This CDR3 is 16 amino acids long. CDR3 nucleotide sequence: TGTGCCAGCAGTTACGGGACGGTCGTTGGCGGCGGGGAGCTGTTTTTT. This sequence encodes CASSYGTVVGGGELFF.

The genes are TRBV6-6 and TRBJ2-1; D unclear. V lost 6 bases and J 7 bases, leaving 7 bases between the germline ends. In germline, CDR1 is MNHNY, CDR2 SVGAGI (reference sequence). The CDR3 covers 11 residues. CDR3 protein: CASSLLNEQFF. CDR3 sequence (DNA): TGTGCCAGCAGCCTACTGAATGAGCAGTTCTTC.

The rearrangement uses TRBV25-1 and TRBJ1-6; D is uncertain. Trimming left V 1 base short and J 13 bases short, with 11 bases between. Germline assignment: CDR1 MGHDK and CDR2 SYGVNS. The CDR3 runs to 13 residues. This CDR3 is CASSELGVLPLHF. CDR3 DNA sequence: TGTGCCAGCAGTGAATTGGGAGTACTTCCCCTCCACTTT.

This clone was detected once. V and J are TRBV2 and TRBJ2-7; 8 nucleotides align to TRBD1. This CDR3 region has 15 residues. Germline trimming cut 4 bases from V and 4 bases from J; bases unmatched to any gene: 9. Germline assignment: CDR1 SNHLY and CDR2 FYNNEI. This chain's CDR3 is CASSVLGTGPYEQYF. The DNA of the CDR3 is TGTGCCAGCAGTGTGTTAGGGACAGGTCCATACGAGCAGTACTTC.

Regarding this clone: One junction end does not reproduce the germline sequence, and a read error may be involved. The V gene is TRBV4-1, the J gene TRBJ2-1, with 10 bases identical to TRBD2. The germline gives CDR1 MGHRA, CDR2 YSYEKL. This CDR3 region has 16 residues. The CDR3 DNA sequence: TGCGCCAGCAGCCAGGCAACTAGCGGGGACTACAGTGAGCAGTTCTTC. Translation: CASSQATSGDYSEQFF.

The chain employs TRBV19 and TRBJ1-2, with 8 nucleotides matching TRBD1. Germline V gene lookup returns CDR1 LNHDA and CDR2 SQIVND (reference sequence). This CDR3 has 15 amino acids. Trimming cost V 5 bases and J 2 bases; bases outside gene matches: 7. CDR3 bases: TGTGCCAGTAGTTCCTCGACAGGGGAAAACTATGGCTACACCTTC. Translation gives CASSSSTGENYGYTF.

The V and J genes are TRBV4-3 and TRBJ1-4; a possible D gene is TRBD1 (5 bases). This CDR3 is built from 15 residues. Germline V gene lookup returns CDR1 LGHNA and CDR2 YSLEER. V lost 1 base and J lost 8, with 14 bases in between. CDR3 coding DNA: TGCGCCAGCAGCCAAGTAACAGGAGTGGGGGAAAAACTGTTTTTT. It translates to CASSQVTGVGEKLFF.

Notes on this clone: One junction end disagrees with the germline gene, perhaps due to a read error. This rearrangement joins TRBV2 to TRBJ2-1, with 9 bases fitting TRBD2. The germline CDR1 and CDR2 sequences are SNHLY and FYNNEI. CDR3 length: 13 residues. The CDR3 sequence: CASSELSAGGTLF. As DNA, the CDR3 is TGTGCCAGCAGTGAACTTTCGGCGGGGGGGACTCTCTTC.

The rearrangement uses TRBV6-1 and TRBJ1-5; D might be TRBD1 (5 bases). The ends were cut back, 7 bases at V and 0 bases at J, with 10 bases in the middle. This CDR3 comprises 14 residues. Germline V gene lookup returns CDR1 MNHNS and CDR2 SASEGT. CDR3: CASNQGFSNQPQHF. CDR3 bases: TGTGCCAGCAACCAGGGTTTTAGCAATCAGCCCCAGCATTTT.

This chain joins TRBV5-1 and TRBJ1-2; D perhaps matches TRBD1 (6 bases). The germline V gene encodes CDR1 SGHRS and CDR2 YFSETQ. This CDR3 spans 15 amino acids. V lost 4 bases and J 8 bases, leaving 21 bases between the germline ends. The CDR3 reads CASSITPKGGWGYTF. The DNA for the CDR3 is TGCGCCAGCAGCATCACTCCGAAGGGGGGTTGGGGCTACACCTTC.